This entry lists 9 T cell receptor beta chains sequenced from one sample in a study of human T cells and chemical hapten exposure. TCRdb processed the RACE reads anew with MiXCR; each CDR3 protein has one entry. Of about 160,000 distinct CDR3 sequences listed, 25% to 35% are singletons. Regarding time point: patch test 3, about 24 weeks after DPC sensitization. As to treatment: therapeutic diphenylcyclopropenone sensitization with weekly scalp DPC. The specimen comprised whole blood, sampled in connection with sensitization to the hapten diphenylcyclopropenone (DPC). Receptors originate from a woman aged 18-35 years with alopecia areata. Some clones in this sample may be carry-over from other donors' samples.

The V call is TRBV29-1, the J call TRBJ1-2; D might be TRBD1 (6 bases). The germline gives CDR1 SQVTM, CDR2 ANQGSEA. Trimming removed 2 bases from V and 4 bases from J, with 11 bases in between. The CDR3 sequence is 13 residues long. The CDR3 region is CSVEQGTRYGYTF. The DNA for the CDR3 is TGCAGCGTTGAACAGGGGACGCGCTATGGCTACACCTTC.

This clonotype was observed a few times. The V gene is TRBV7-9, the J gene TRBJ2-6, with D maybe TRBD1 (6 bases). Trimming took 4 bases from V and 4 from J, leaving 17 bases between them. This CDR3 has 17 amino acids. Germline assignment: CDR1 SEHNR and CDR2 FQNEAQ (reference sequence). Written as DNA, the CDR3 is TGTGCCAGCAGCTACTCAGGGGCCAACTTCGGGGCCAACGTCCTGACTTTC. Translating gives CASSYSGANFGANVLTF.

The rearrangement joins TRBV9 to TRBJ2-1, with D tentatively TRBD1 or TRBD2 (5 bases each). This CDR3 region has 14 residues. The V and J ends lost 0 bases and 9 bases respectively, with 13 bases between them. Germline-derived CDR1 and CDR2 are SGDLS and YYNGEE. This CDR3 reads CASSVEGWSGEQFF. The CDR3 DNA follows: TGTGCCAGCAGCGTAGAGGGGTGGAGCGGTGAGCAGTTCTTC. The whole variable domain, filled in from reference TRBV9 and TRBJ2-1, reads DSGVTQTPKHLITATGQRVTLRCSPRSGDLSVYWYQQSLDQGLQFLIQYYNGEERAKGNILERFSAQQFPDLHSELNLSSLELGDSALYFCASSVEGWSGEQFFGPGTRLTVL.

This clonotype came up once. The chain has TRBV9 and TRBJ2-7; D might be TRBD1 (6 bases). Germline CDR1 is SGDLS and CDR2 is YYNGEE. The CDR3 length is 14 residues. Trimming removed 4 bases at V and 0 bases at J, with 11 bases between. CDR3 loop: CASSPAGASYEQYF. For the CDR3, the DNA is TGTGCCAGCAGCCCCGCAGGGGCCTCCTACGAGCAGTACTTC.

V and J are TRBV4-3 and TRBJ1-1, with unresolved D. V lost 0 bases and J 6 bases, leaving 14 bases between the germline ends. Germline V gene sequence: CDR1 LGHNA, CDR2 YSLEER. This CDR3 has 15 residues. The CDR3 DNA reads as TGCGCCAGCAGCCAAGAATTGGGAATCGGAGCTGAAGCTTTCTTT. This gives the protein CASSQELGIGAEAFF.

There are a few counts of this clonotype. The chain couples TRBV4-1 to TRBJ2-1; TRBD2 agrees at 9 bases. CDR3 length equals 16 residues. The J segment lost 4 bases and the V segment lost 3 bases, leaving 7 bases of the junction unmatched. Per germline, CDR1 MGHRA and CDR2 YSYEKL. The CDR3 sequence is CASSHVLSGGYNEQFF. The CDR3, as DNA: TGCGCCAGCAGCCATGTCCTTAGCGGGGGATACAATGAGCAGTTCTTC.

The chain is built from TRBV28 and TRBJ2-3, with 8 bases matching TRBD1. This CDR3 is 16 amino acids long. The germline V gene encodes CDR1 MDHEN and CDR2 SYDVKM. V trimming: 7 bases; J trimming: 5 bases; junction bases outside the gene matches: 14. CDR3 amino acids: CASTTLIGQGKDTQYF. The CDR3 DNA reads TGTGCCAGCACTACCTTAATTGGACAGGGCAAAGATACGCAGTATTTT.

There are a few counts of this clonotype. The rearrangement joins TRBV29-1 to TRBJ2-3, with D possibly being TRBD1 (6 bases). The V end was cut by 6 bases, the J end by 6 bases, with 22 bases between. The germline gives CDR1 SQVTM, CDR2 ANQGSEA. CDR3 length: 15 residues. The CDR3 loop reads CSVPAGQGRGDTQYF. The CDR3 DNA follows: TGCAGCGTCCCCGCTGGGCAGGGAAGGGGGGATACGCAGTATTTT.

This clonotype was counted only a few times. The CDR3 DNA is TGCAGTGCTAAACCCAGGGTGAACACTGAAGCTTTCTTT. Translation gives CSAKPRVNTEAFF. The V and J genes are TRBV20-1 and TRBJ1-1, with D maybe TRBD1 (5 bases). This CDR3 region has 13 residues. V shed 4 bases and J shed 0 bases, with 9 bases lying between them. CDR1 is DFQATT and CDR2 is SNEGSKA in the germline V gene (reference sequence).